This T cell receptor beta chain was sequenced during a study of T cells in Graves' hyperthyroidism and ophthalmopathy. Study-level background: Once the initial diagnosis was made, peripheral blood was obtained before any treatment.

This clonotype has only a few counts. Amplified regions were TCR beta CDR3 sequences from RNA transcripts. HTBI primers were the set used in a first-round RT-PCR of the TCR CDR3. TCRdb processed the multiplex PCR reads anew with MiXCR; each CDR3 protein has one entry. The sample carries some 300,000 distinct CDR3 sequences, around 20% recorded once. Clinical symptoms, serum thyroxine and TRAb, thyroid ultrasound and orbital computed tomography were used for the diagnoses. Trimming stripped 3 bases from V and 4 bases from J, with 19 bases between. Germline CDR1 and CDR2: SGDLS and YYNGEE. The CDR3 runs to 16 residues.

The clonotype originates from a man aged 50 or older with Graves' ophthalmopathy. Source material: blood. V is TRBV9 and J is TRBJ1-1; TRBD1 might be the D (5 bases). CDR3: CASSASGGKGSTEAFF. In DNA form, the CDR3 reads TGTGCCAGCAGCGCGTCGGGGGGGAAGGGTAGCACTGAAGCTTTCTTT. The full variable domain, in which reference TRBV9 and TRBJ1-1 provide the parts outside the CDR3, is DSGVTQTPKHLITATGQRVTLRCSPRSGDLSVYWYQQSLDQGLQFLIQYYNGEERAKGNILERFSAQQFPDLHSELNLSSLELGDSALYFCASSASGGKGSTEAFFGQGTRLTVV.